A selection of T cell receptor beta chains follows, all from one sample in a study of response to subunit inactivated influenza vaccine. TCRdb reprocessed the RT-PCR reads with MiXCR, giving one entry per CDR3 protein. The sample consists of hundreds of thousands of distinct CDR3 sequences, 10% to 15% of them appearing once. The sequencing used PBMCs from blood, collected roughly 46 days after vaccination. These TCRs come from a man between 45 and 60 years old who received an inactivated influenza vaccine. CDR3s include the opening cysteine and the closing phenylalanine or tryptophan. D genes are given only for firm matches. Clone size is shown for a subset of rows, as once, few, many or a class of expanded clone.

d_call	clone_size	v_call	j_call	cdr3_length	cdr3_aa	cdr3_nt
NA	few	TRBV21-1	TRBJ1-2	13	CASRPGRCYGYTF	TGTGCCAGCAGGCCAGGGAGATGCTATGGCTACACCTTC
NA	NA	TRBV21-1	TRBJ2-1	17	CASSSSLAESSYNEQFF	TGTGCCAGCAGCAGTAGTCTAGCGGAGAGCTCCTACAATGAGCAGTTCTTC
NA	NA	TRBV7-2	TRBJ1-1	15	CASSSRGRGDTEAFF	TGTGCCAGCAGCTCGAGGGGTAGGGGTGACACTGAAGCTTTCTTT
TRBD1	few	TRBV12-3/TRBV12-4	TRBJ1-3	14	CASRKTGLGNTIYF	TGTGCCAGCAGGAAGACAGGGCTGGGAAACACCATATATTTT
NA	few	TRBV3-1	TRBJ1-2	15	CASSQDTGAFYGYTF	TGTGCCAGCAGCCAAGATACCGGGGCATTCTATGGCTACACCTTC
TRBD2	few	TRBV28	TRBJ2-7	14	CASSLSGTSSEQYF	TGTGCCAGCAGTTTGTCCGGGACTAGCAGCGAGCAGTACTTC
NA	NA	TRBV28	TRBJ2-1	14	CASTGRPTYNEQFF	TGTGCCAGCACAGGGAGGCCCACCTACAATGAGCAGTTCTTC
NA	many	TRBV29-1	TRBJ1-2	14	CSVELAAPNYGYTF	TGCAGCGTTGAACTAGCGGCACCGAACTATGGCTACACCTTC
NA	many	TRBV20-1	TRBJ2-6	17	CSARKFGVGLGANVLTF	TGCAGTGCTAGAAAGTTTGGTGTCGGGTTAGGGGCCAACGTCCTGACTTTC
TRBD1	few	TRBV29-1	TRBJ2-1	13	CSGGTGAYNEQFF	TGCAGCGGGGGGACAGGGGCCTACAATGAGCAGTTCTTC
NA	many	TRBV20-1	TRBJ2-5	13	CSAVGGGEETQYF	TGCAGTGCCGTTGGGGGGGGCGAAGAGACCCAGTACTTC
NA	NA	TRBV20-1	TRBJ2-3	14	CSALADSNTDTQYF	TGCAGTGCTTTGGCGGATAGCAACACAGATACGCAGTATTTT